The source of this T cell receptor beta chain is a study of cytomegalovirus exposure and HLA in healthy donors. Study in general: About 85 million unique TCRs from HLA-typed donors were held in an early release of data.

Germline V CDR1 and CDR2: SEHNR, FQNEAQ (reference sequence). V was clipped by 2 bases and J by 7 bases, with 12 bases between them. The CDR3 has 15 residues. As to this clone: What it recognizes is unknown.

The primer mix had 60 Vbeta and 13 Jbeta primers. Generated by immunoSEQ multiplex PCR, the TCRdb table keeps only in-frame clones and is missing some. The table has about 180,000 clones, roughly 80% seen once. Study conclusions and caveats: For most TCR beta V segments, an earlier analysis put the productive rate at about 87% or about 30% of the time. Later analysis identified 16,000 or so TCR beta sequences associated with HLA alleles, using a false discovery rate threshold of 0.05.

The gene calls are TRBV7-9 and TRBJ1-6, with D possibly matching TRBD1 (6 bases). The TCR originated in a man under 40 in good health and CMV-seropositive. The sample was PBMCs. CDR3 bases: TGTGCCAGCAGCTTATTACAGGGAGGGAATTCACCCCTCCACTTT. This gives the protein CASSLLQGGNSPLHF. The entire variable domain, with the rest obtained from reference TRBV7-9 and TRBJ1-6, is as follows: DTGVSQNPRHKITKRGQNVTFRCDPISEHNRLYWYRQTLGQGPEFLTYFQNEAQLEKSRLLSDRFSAERPKGSFSTLEIQRTEQGDSAMYLCASSLLQGGNSPLHFGNGTRLTVT.